This T cell receptor beta chain was found in a study of T cells in Graves' hyperthyroidism and ophthalmopathy. Study details: Peripheral blood was secured at the point of initial diagnosis, before any treatment. Regarding the study as a whole: Blood shared most expanded thyroid clonotypes above 0.001.

This clonotype was observed many times. What it recognizes is unknown. The hyperthyroidism was newly diagnosed and had lasted under 2 months; the patients were aged 18 to 65. Each diagnosis was grounded in clinical symptoms, serum thyroxine and TRAb, thyroid ultrasound, and orbital computed tomography. V shed 4 bases and J shed 7 bases, with 20 bases lying between them. This CDR3 has 16 amino acids. Germline V gene sequence: CDR1 SGHDT, CDR2 YYEEEE. Using RNA transcripts as the source, TCR beta CDR3 regions were amplified. Researchers ran a first-round RT-PCR on the TCR CDR3 using the HTBI primer set. Using its own MiXCR run on the multiplex PCR reads, TCRdb lists one record per CDR3 protein. In the table there are approximately 720,000 distinct CDR3 sequences, about 19% of which are singletons.

The chain recombines TRBV5-6 with TRBJ1-4, with D possibly TRBD1 on 5 matching bases. This clonotype was obtained from a woman aged 45-65 years with Graves' hyperthyroidism that later progressed to Graves' ophthalmopathy. Sample: blood. Here the CDR3 DNA reads TGTGCCAGCAGCCATTCTAGCGTCGGGACTGTTGAAAAACTGTTTTTT. Amino acid sequence: CASSHSSVGTVEKLFF.